This T cell receptor beta chain was captured in a study of T-cell reconstitution after alpha-beta-depleted transplantation in children. V lost 1 base, J lost 1 base, and 5 bases stayed unmatched. The CDR3 is made up of 16 amino acids. Per germline, CDR1 DFQATT and CDR2 SNEGSKA (reference sequence). Unique molecular identifiers tagged the TCRbeta library. Each CDR3 protein is one row after TCRdb ran MiXCR on the PCR reads. Among roughly 100,000 distinct CDR3 sequences listed, about 6% were seen once. Points from the study as a whole: After one year, T-cell counts and TCRbeta diversity mostly came from new T cells.

This clonotype was seen a handful of times. Its target is unknown. Sequences were derived from PBMCs, mostly from graft donor cells, sampled 60 days after TCRalphabeta/CD19-depleted stem cell transplant. This sequence joins TRBV20-1 and TRBJ1-2; TRBD1 agrees at 11 bases. The sequence came from a female patient aged 2-10 years who had a stem cell transplant for Fanconi anemia, so the T cells may come from the graft donor. The CDR3 DNA is TGCAGTGCTAGAGTGTTGGGACAGGGGGTTAACTATGGCTACACCTTC. Its translation: CSARVLGQGVNYGYTF.